This T cell receptor beta chain is drawn from a study of blood T cell repertoires in COVID-19. Study in general: COVID-19 samples collected from the United States, Italy and Spain covered acute and convalescent phases. T cells, B-cell-depleted T cells, or PBMCs supplied cDNA or gDNA.

The table came from immunoSEQ multiplex PCR; TCRdb's copy has only in-frame clones and leaves some out. The sample shows roughly 250,000 clones, roughly nine tenths of them seen only once. This clone was recorded only once. Recruited during active infection, patients (from Seattle) were subsequently followed longitudinally. The material sequenced was peripheral blood. The clonotype comes from a woman in her twenties or thirties with COVID-19, enrolled during active disease.

The CDR3 protein is CASSFSGGSGYEQYF. The CDR3 DNA follows: TGTGCCAGCAGCTTCTCCGGGGGGTCGGGGTACGAGCAGTACTTC. The chain links TRBV7-2 to TRBJ2-7; TRBD2 aligns across 7 bases. This CDR3 is 15 amino acids long. Germline values: CDR1 SGHTA, CDR2 FQGNSA. V trimming: 3 bases; J trimming: 4 bases; junction bases outside the gene matches: 9.